The T cell receptor beta chain described here comes from a study of OX40 agonist ivuxolimab in advanced cancers. Findings and caveats of the study: The study found that CD8+ T cells averaged more expanded clones than CD4+.

The repertoire was sequenced with immunoSEQ multiplex PCR; TCRdb's copy has only in-frame clones and lacks some. The profile covers 60,000 to 85,000 clones, with 85% to 90% appearing a single time and 4% to 5% taken by the ten largest. CDR1 and CDR2 from the germline V gene are SGHTA and FQGNSA. The CDR3 is 13 residues long. V lost 5 bases and J 2 bases, leaving 9 bases between the germline ends. In regard to this clone: No antigen is known for it.

The cohort excluded patients with autoimmune disease history or systemic immunosuppression. Sequencing was performed on CD4+ or CD8+ T cells sorted from blood, taken in a trial of the OX40 agonist ivuxolimab. This TCR was sampled from an adult with an advanced solid tumor such as melanoma, head and neck, liver or kidney cancer. The rearrangement links TRBV7-2 to TRBJ1-2, with D tentatively TRBD1 (6 bases). The CDR3 is CASSPQGNYGYTF. CDR3 sequence (DNA): TGTGCCAGCAGCCCACAGGGAAACTATGGCTACACCTTC.